A single sample is the source of the 26 T cell receptor beta chains below, sequenced in a study of human T cells and chemical hapten exposure. Time point denoted: patch test 1, 2 weeks after DPC sensitization. Treatment described: therapeutic diphenylcyclopropenone sensitization with weekly scalp DPC. TCRdb re-called the RACE reads through MiXCR, storing one row per CDR3 protein. Of about 380,000 distinct CDR3 sequences detected, nearly 5% appear once; the ten largest clones hold 2% to 2.5%. The specimen comprised whole blood, sampled in connection with sensitization to the hapten diphenylcyclopropenone (DPC). Every receptor here comes from a woman aged 45-65 years with alopecia areata. Some clones in this sample may be carry-over from other donors' samples.

This clonotype showed up many times. The chain employs TRBV28 and TRBJ2-5; D call uncertain. Trimming shortened V by 5 bases and J by 5 bases, and 18 bases separated the two germline ends. Germline lookup yields CDR1 MDHEN and CDR2 SYDVKM. CDR3 length: 15 amino acids. In DNA form, the CDR3 reads TGTGCCAGCAGTCTCCGATGGGCCCTAGAGGAGACCCAGTACTTC. This sequence encodes CASSLRWALEETQYF.

The rearrangement links TRBV2 to TRBJ1-4, with D tentatively TRBD1 (5 bases). V lost 6 bases and J 5 bases, leaving 13 bases between the germline ends. This CDR3 spans 14 amino acids. Per germline, CDR1 SNHLY and CDR2 FYNNEI. As DNA, the CDR3 is TGTGCCAGCAGAGCCGACAGCCTGAATGAAAAACTGTTTTTT. It codes for CASRADSLNEKLFF.

The genes are TRBV30 and TRBJ2-1; TRBD2 matches at 9 bases. Per the germline V gene, CDR1 is GTSNPN and CDR2 is SVGIG (reference sequence). The CDR3 extends over 16 amino acids. V gave up 2 bases and J gave up 2 bases; unmatched junction bases: 7. CDR3 DNA: TGTGCCTGGAGTAGGTCGCTAGCGGGAACCTACAATGAGCAGTTCTTC. It specifies CAWSRSLAGTYNEQFF.

The chain has TRBV7-2 and TRBJ2-7; 11 bases fit TRBD1. CDR3 size: 15 residues. Trimming removed 6 bases from V and 2 bases from J; junction bases left unmatched: 6. Germline V gene lookup returns CDR1 SGHTA and CDR2 FQGNSA. The CDR3 DNA is TGTGCCAGCAGAGGGCCGGGACAGGGGGCCTACGAGCAGTACTTC. This encodes CASRGPGQGAYEQYF.

V is TRBV19 and J is TRBJ2-3, with 9 bases lining up with TRBD2. This CDR3 is built from 16 residues. The germline CDR1 and CDR2 sequences are LNHDA and SQIVND (reference sequence). Trimming at V came to 5 bases and at J to 1 base, leaving 7 bases not matched to a gene. The CDR3 loop is CASSYSGGPGTDTQYF. For the CDR3, the DNA is TGTGCCAGTAGTTATAGCGGGGGCCCCGGCACAGATACGCAGTATTTT. The full variable domain, with the rest looked up from reference TRBV19 and TRBJ2-3, is DGGITQSPKYLFRKEGQNVTLSCEQNLNHDAMYWYRQDPGQGLRLIYYSQIVNDFQKGDIAEGYSVSREKKESFPLTVTSAQKNPTAFYLCASSYSGGPGTDTQYFGPGTRLTVL.

This clonotype has a handful of counts. The chain is built from TRBV2 and TRBJ1-1; TRBD1 might be the D (6 bases). CDR1 and CDR2 from the germline V gene are SNHLY and FYNNEI. Trimming removed 6 bases from V and 5 bases from J, with 13 bases in between. CDR3 size: 13 residues. Written as DNA, the CDR3 is TGTGCCAGCAGGGGACGAGGGGGGACTGAAGCTTTCTTT. It translates to CASRGRGGTEAFF.

This clonotype appeared many times. This chain connects TRBV27 to TRBJ2-1, with TRBD1 as a possible D gene (6 bases). Between the trimmed V and J ends, which lost 6 bases and 8 bases, there was a span of 23 bases. The germline CDR1 and CDR2 sequences are MNHEY and SMNVEV (reference sequence). CDR3 length: 16 amino acids. The CDR3: CASRMFPEINRDEQFF. The CDR3 region has the DNA TGTGCCAGCAGAATGTTTCCAGAAATAAACAGGGATGAGCAGTTCTTC.

This clonotype occurred many times. V usage is TRBV5-1 and J usage is TRBJ2-1; 8 bases agree with TRBD2. This CDR3 comprises 15 residues. Germline values: CDR1 SGHRS, CDR2 YFSETQ. With V trimmed by 1 base and J by 2 bases, 2 bases remained unmatched. CDR3 nucleotide sequence: TGCGCCAGCAGCTTGACTAGCGGTACCTACAATGAGCAGTTCTTC. Encoded protein: CASSLTSGTYNEQFF.

The chain is built from TRBV6-6 and TRBJ2-2; TRBD1 is a possible D gene (5 bases). V lost 3 bases to trimming and J lost 6 bases, with 14 bases between them. The CDR3 spans 15 residues. The germline gives CDR1 MNHNY, CDR2 SVGAGI (reference sequence). Here the CDR3 reads CASSYRTGSPGELFF. Here the CDR3 DNA reads TGTGCCAGCAGTTATAGAACAGGCTCCCCCGGGGAGCTGTTTTTT.

This clonotype was detected a few times. The chain joins TRBV20-1 to TRBJ2-7; perhaps TRBD2 as D (6 bases). Deletions cut 0 bases from V and 12 bases from J, with 21 bases between. Germline V gene sequence: CDR1 DFQATT, CDR2 SNEGSKA (reference sequence). The length of the CDR3 is 14 residues. CDR3 sequence (DNA): TGCAGTGCTAGAGATAAGGGTAGCGGCTGGGTGATGTACTTC. It is translated as CSARDKGSGWVMYF.

This clonotype was counted many times. One end of the junction varies from germline; a read error may be responsible. The CDR3 DNA reads TGCGCCAGCAGCGAAGAACAGGGTTCTAACTATGGCTACACCTTC. The encoded protein is CASSEEQGSNYGYTF. J is TRBJ1-2 and V is TRBV4-1; TRBD1 might be the D (6 bases). The germline CDR1 and CDR2 sequences are MGHRA and YSYEKL. This CDR3 contains 15 residues.

The chain is built from TRBV15 and TRBJ1-1; D perhaps matches TRBD1 (6 bases). In germline, CDR1 is LNHNV, CDR2 YYDKDF (reference sequence). CDR3 length: 13 amino acids. V was pared by 6 bases and J by 2 bases, with 10 bases between. The CDR3 here is CATREDSNTEAFF. CDR3 bases: TGTGCCACCAGGGAGGACAGTAACACTGAAGCTTTCTTT. The whole variable domain, filled in from reference TRBV15 and TRBJ1-1, reads DAMVIQNPRYQVTQFGKPVTLSCSQTLNHNVMYWYQQKSSQAPKLLFHYYDKDFNNEADTPDNFQSRRPNTSFCFLDIRSPGLGDTAMYLCATREDSNTEAFFGQGTRLTVV.

V gene TRBV24-1 combines with J gene TRBJ2-7; D not resolved. CDR1 is KGHDR, CDR2 SFDVKD, per germline. The CDR3 is made up of 14 amino acids. V lost 3 bases and J 3 bases, leaving 11 bases between the germline ends. In nucleotides, the CDR3 is TGTGCCACCAGTGATCCCGGCATTGGCTACGAGCAGTACTTC. It codes for CATSDPGIGYEQYF.

This clonotype was observed many times. The V and J genes are TRBV4-3 and TRBJ2-3; 12 nucleotides line up with TRBD2. CDR3 size: 19 residues. V lost 0 bases and J lost 5; bases outside the gene matches: 12. CDR1 LGHNA and CDR2 YSLEER come from the germline V gene. The DNA for the CDR3 is TGCGCCAGCAGCCAAGAATGGCTAGCGGGAGGGCCGGCGGGAGATACGCAGTATTTT. Amino acids: CASSQEWLAGGPAGDTQYF.

This clonotype was seen ten or more times. V is TRBV29-1 and J is TRBJ2-5; 12 nucleotides line up with TRBD1. V shed 1 base and J 5 bases; nucleotides not matched to a gene: 5. The CDR3 is 15 residues long. The V gene's germline CDR1 is SQVTM and CDR2 ANQGSEA. CDR3 sequence (DNA): TGCAGCGTTGAAGTTGGGACAGGGGGCGCGGAGACCCAGTACTTC. This sequence encodes CSVEVGTGGAETQYF.

This clonotype was seen repeatedly, ten times or more. The V and J genes are TRBV7-9 and TRBJ2-3, with D unclear. V lost 4 bases and J lost 4, with 9 bases in between. The CDR3 spans 13 residues. Germline values: CDR1 SEHNR, CDR2 FQNEAQ (reference sequence). The CDR3 reads CASSSTPADTQYF. For the CDR3, the DNA is TGTGCCAGCAGCTCCACCCCCGCAGATACGCAGTATTTT. Looking up the rest from reference TRBV7-9 and TRBJ2-3 gives the full variable domain: DTGVSQNPRHKITKRGQNVTFRCDPISEHNRLYWYRQTLGQGPEFLTYFQNEAQLEKSRLLSDRFSAERPKGSFSTLEIQRTEQGDSAMYLCASSSTPADTQYFGPGTRLTVL.

The chain couples TRBV15 to TRBJ1-5; no clear D. The ends were cut back, 1 base at V and 7 bases at J, with 5 bases in the middle. Germline V gene sequence: CDR1 LNHNV, CDR2 YYDKDF (reference sequence). The CDR3 runs to 12 residues. CDR3 residues: CATSRVGQPQHF. The CDR3 DNA follows: TGTGCCACCAGCAGAGTGGGACAGCCCCAGCATTTT.

The chain couples TRBV25-1 to TRBJ1-4; D call uncertain. The ends were cut back, 8 bases at V and 14 bases at J, with 12 bases in the middle. The CDR3 is made up of 10 amino acids. Germline CDR1 is MGHDK and CDR2 is SYGVNS. The CDR3 loop is CASGTIVLFF. CDR3 DNA sequence: TGTGCCAGCGGTACTATAGTTCTGTTTTTT.

This rearrangement joins TRBV13 to TRBJ1-1, with D hard to call. Germline CDR1 reads PRHDT; CDR2 reads FYEKMQ (reference sequence). The germline V and J ends were trimmed by 5 bases and 1 base, with 11 bases remaining between them. This CDR3 has 14 residues. The CDR3 protein is CASSRIQTNTEAFF. The CDR3 DNA sequence: TGTGCCAGCAGCCGAATTCAGACGAACACTGAAGCTTTCTTT.

This clonotype was seen many times. J is TRBJ1-2 and V is TRBV18; unclear D gene. There are 13 residues in the CDR3. Germline V gives CDR1 KGHSH, CDR2 LQKENI. The V gene lost 2 bases and the J gene lost 3 bases, with 7 bases spanning the gap. The CDR3 reads CASSPEGHYGYTF. CDR3 DNA sequence: TGTGCCAGCTCACCAGAGGGCCACTATGGCTACACCTTC.

This clonotype was recorded at least ten times. The chain recombines TRBV20-1 with TRBJ1-6; 7 bases are shared with TRBD1. The V segment lost 2 bases and the J segment 6 bases; nucleotides outside the gene matches: 7. The CDR3 extends over 15 amino acids. Germline V lookup: CDR1 DFQATT, CDR2 SNEGSKA (reference sequence). The CDR3 region has the DNA TGCAGTGCTAGAATACCGGGACAGAGTAATTCACCCCTCCACTTT. Amino acid sequence: CSARIPGQSNSPLHF.

This clonotype was seen a handful of times. The genes are TRBV13 and TRBJ2-1, with D tentatively TRBD2 (5 bases). Looked up from germline, CDR1 is PRHDT and CDR2 is FYEKMQ (reference sequence). The CDR3 has 15 residues. V was cut by 4 bases and J by 2 bases, with 12 bases left in between. CDR3 amino acids: CASSSREGAYNEQFF. The CDR3 DNA is TGTGCCAGCAGCTCCCGAGAGGGTGCCTACAATGAGCAGTTCTTC.

This clonotype was seen many times. The chain carries TRBV12-5 and TRBJ1-2, with D possibly TRBD1 on 5 matching bases. This CDR3 comprises 16 residues. Trimming took 0 bases from V and 1 from J, leaving 12 bases between them. The germline V gene has CDR1 LGHNT and CDR2 FRNRAP. The DNA of the CDR3 is TGTGCTAGTGGTTTGGTATTGGGGGGAGATAACTATGGCTACACCTTC. This translates into CASGLVLGGDNYGYTF.

This sequence joins TRBV7-3 and TRBJ2-3; 9 positions agree with TRBD2. From germline, CDR1 is SGHTA and CDR2 FQGTGA. The CDR3 runs to 15 residues. V lost 5 bases and J lost 2; bases outside the gene matches: 5. CDR3 amino acids: CASSQRGDPTDTQYF. CDR3 nucleotide sequence: TGTGCCAGCAGCCAGCGGGGGGACCCCACAGATACGCAGTATTTT.

The V and J genes are TRBV7-9 and TRBJ2-7; TRBD1 is a possible D gene (6 bases). Looked up from germline, CDR1 is SEHNR and CDR2 is FQNEAQ (reference sequence). The V gene lost 5 bases and the J gene lost 0 bases, with 11 bases spanning the gap. The CDR3 spans 14 residues. Here the CDR3 reads CASSPQGTSYEQYF. The CDR3 DNA is TGTGCCAGCAGCCCACAGGGAACCTCCTACGAGCAGTACTTC.

This clonotype was recorded many times. The chain couples TRBV5-1 to TRBJ2-1; 13 bases line up with TRBD2. The germline CDR1 and CDR2 sequences are SGHRS and YFSETQ. The CDR3 covers 17 residues. V gave up 0 bases and J gave up 6 bases; unmatched junction bases: 6. CDR3 in amino acids: CASSLGPGLAGANEQFF. The DNA of the CDR3 is TGCGCCAGCAGCTTGGGTCCCGGACTAGCGGGAGCCAATGAGCAGTTCTTC.